This record looks at one TCR beta chain sequence and its context. Reverse transcribed after extraction, RNA yielded cDNA as the sequencing template. Data came from immunoSEQ multiplex PCR; TCRdb stores just in-frame clones and leaves some out. The repertoire holds around 250,000 clones, with around 67% as singletons. This record belongs to a study of CD8+ T cells in alopecia areata. The material was CD4+ T cells sorted from blood, obtained at week 0. This receptor was identified in a human donor with alopecia areata.

CDR3 amino acids: CSVEAAAHGETQYF. The CDR3 nucleotides read TGCAGCGTTGAAGCGGCGGCCCATGGGGAGACCCAGTACTTC. The V and J genes are TRBV29-1 and TRBJ2-5, with no clear D. The CDR3 has 14 amino acids. V lost 1 base to trimming and J lost 5 bases, with 14 bases between them. CDR1 is SQVTM, CDR2 ANQGSEA, per germline.